The rows below give T cell receptor beta chains drawn from one sample of a study of post-analysis software for immune sequencing data. TCRdb re-called the PCR reads through MiXCR, storing one row per CDR3 protein. In the table there are a few hundred thousand distinct CDR3 sequences, roughly 36% of which are singletons. Sequencing input: blood. These receptors originate from a girl aged 10-17 years with multiple sclerosis. Both conserved end residues are part of each CDR3. A D gene is named only where the DNA matches it firmly. Clone sizes are given selectively: once, few, many, or a class where the clone is expanded.

TRBV27	TRBJ1-2	-	TRBD1	CASSSSRGMDYGYTF	TGTGCCAGCAGTTCTTCCAGGGGGATGGATTATGGCTACACCTTC
TRBV7-9	TRBJ2-1	-	TRBD1	CASSSTGTGVYNEQFF	TGTGCCAGCAGCTCGACCGGGACAGGTGTCTACAATGAGCAGTTCTTC
TRBV7-2	TRBJ1-1	-	-	CASSLAPGASTEAFF	TGTGCCAGCAGCTTAGCGCCGGGGGCGAGCACTGAAGCTTTCTTT
TRBV28	TRBJ2-1	few	-	CASRSNIRDPFF	TGTGCCAGCAGATCCAACATCAGAGACCCGTTCTTC
TRBV10-3	TRBJ2-7	few	-	CAISFLTGRGEQYF	TGTGCCATCAGTTTCCTGACAGGGCGGGGAGAGCAGTACTTC
TRBV7-3	TRBJ2-1	-	-	CASSATGTDGSNEQFF	TGTGCCAGCAGCGCCACCGGGACTGACGGTTCCAATGAGCAGTTCTTC
TRBV11-2	TRBJ2-1	-	TRBD2	CASSSSGSGGGWDEQFF	TGTGCCAGCAGCTCGAGCGGCAGCGGGGGAGGATGGGATGAGCAGTTCTTC
TRBV9	TRBJ2-7	-	TRBD1	CASSAGQGEQYF	TGTGCCAGCAGCGCCGGACAGGGCGAGCAGTACTTC
TRBV29-1	TRBJ2-2	few	-	CSVEDGGRNTGELFF	TGCAGCGTTGAAGACGGGGGCCGGAACACCGGGGAGCTGTTTTTT
TRBV12-3/TRBV12-4	TRBJ2-3	-	TRBD2	CAGGLADTDTQYF	TGTGCCGGGGGACTAGCGGACACAGATACGCAGTATTTT
TRBV7-9	TRBJ1-2	-	TRBD1	CASSLGLGQGDGHTF	TGTGCCAGCAGCTTAGGATTGGGACAGGGGGATGGCCACACCTTC
TRBV12-3/TRBV12-4	TRBJ2-7	-	TRBD2	CASSFGGGSYEQYF	TGTGCCAGCAGTTTCGGGGGGGGGTCCTACGAGCAGTACTTC
TRBV11-3	TRBJ2-5	-	-	CASSLTETETQYF	TGTGCCAGCAGCTTAACCGAAACGGAGACCCAGTACTTC
TRBV7-9	TRBJ2-7	-	-	CASSSLRGDLHEQYF	TGTGCCAGCAGCTCCCTGAGGGGCGACTTGCACGAGCAGTACTTC
TRBV7-8	TRBJ2-7	-	-	CASLRGADRTQYF	TGTGCCAGCCTCCGTGGGGCGGACAGAACTCAGTACTTC
TRBV3-1	TRBJ1-4	-	TRBD1	CASSHGQGIEKLFF	TGTGCCAGCAGCCACGGACAGGGGATTGAAAAACTGTTTTTT
TRBV20-1	TRBJ1-2	-	-	CSAGPGGVVNYGYTF	TGCAGTGCTGGACCGGGGGGGGTGGTTAACTATGGCTACACCTTC
TRBV2	TRBJ2-7	-	-	CASRWGDYEQYF	TGTGCCAGCAGATGGGGGGACTACGAGCAGTACTTC
TRBV2	TRBJ2-1	few	TRBD2	CASRGLAVGFEQFF	TGTGCCTCTAGAGGACTAGCGGTTGGGTTTGAGCAGTTCTTC
TRBV5-6	TRBJ2-7	few	TRBD1	CASSLRWQGASEQYF	TGTGCCAGCAGCCTCCGATGGCAGGGGGCTAGCGAGCAGTACTTC
TRBV24-1	TRBJ2-1	-	TRBD2	CATSDAAGGINDEQFF	TGTGCCACCAGTGATGCAGCGGGGGGGATAAACGATGAGCAGTTCTTC
TRBV4-1	TRBJ1-4	few	-	CASSQDSNLYGQNEKLFF	TGCGCCAGCAGCCAAGATTCGAACCTTTATGGGCAGAATGAAAAACTGTTTTTT
TRBV20-1	TRBJ2-5	-	-	CSATEGGAGEQYF	TGCAGTGCTACCGAGGGGGGGGCTGGGGAGCAGTACTTC
TRBV20-1	TRBJ2-3	-	TRBD1	CSARARDRFTDTQYF	TGCAGTGCTAGAGCCCGGGACAGATTCACAGATACGCAGTATTTT